This is a list of T cell receptor beta chains from one sample in a study of blood T cell repertoires in COVID-19. Repertoires were generated with immunoSEQ multiplex PCR, while TCRdb's copy carries only in-frame clones and drops some. In the table there are 200,000 to 250,000 clones, over 75% of which are singletons. Sequences were obtained from peripheral blood. The receptors originated from a woman in her seventies with COVID-19, enrolled during active disease. CDR3s include the opening cysteine and the closing phenylalanine or tryptophan. A D gene is named only where the DNA matches it firmly. Expanded clones get a size class; other rows say once, few or many, or leave the size out.

TGCGCCAGCAGCCAGGGGACAGGGGATAATGAAAAACTGTTTTTT,CASSQGTGDNEKLFF,few,TRBV4-3,TRBD1,TRBJ1-4
TGTGCCAGCAGCCAAGTGGTACAGGGTTCTTCACCCCTCCACTTT,CASSQVVQGSSPLHF,NA,TRBV4-2,NA,TRBJ1-6
TGTGCCAGTAGTATTAGGGGACAGGGTCATCAGCCCCAGCATTTT,CASSIRGQGHQPQHF,NA,TRBV19,TRBD1,TRBJ1-5
TGTGCCAGTAATCTTCGAGCAGGGAACACTGAAGCTTTCTTT,CASNLRAGNTEAFF,NA,TRBV19,NA,TRBJ1-1
TGTGCCAGCAGCTTAGAAGTGGTCAGAAACTACAATGAGCAGTTCTTC,CASSLEVVRNYNEQFF,once,TRBV7-8,NA,TRBJ2-1
TGTGCCAGCAGCTTGGCGGGGGGACCCAGCACAGATACGCAGTATTTT,CASSLAGGPSTDTQYF,NA,TRBV7-2,TRBD2,TRBJ2-3
TGCGCCAGCAGTCCCAGGACAGGCATTACCTACGAGCAGTACTTC,CASSPRTGITYEQYF,NA,TRBV5-1,TRBD1,TRBJ2-7
TGTGCCAGCAGCGTAGGAGCAGGGGTTGGCGAAAAACTGTTTTTT,CASSVGAGVGEKLFF,NA,TRBV9,NA,TRBJ1-4
TGTGCCAGCAGTTTGGACAGGGGCCCTAATAATTCACCCCTCCACTTT,CASSLDRGPNNSPLHF,NA,TRBV5-6,TRBD1,TRBJ1-6
TGTGCCAGCAGCTTAAGCGCAGGTTCCTTAAGTTATGGCTACACCTTC,CASSLSAGSLSYGYTF,NA,TRBV7-3,NA,TRBJ1-2
TGTGCCAGCAGCTTTTTACAGCTCTCTGGAAACACCATATATTTT,CASSFLQLSGNTIYF,NA,TRBV7-9,NA,TRBJ1-3
TGTGCCAGCAGTGCCGGTCAGCCCCAGCATTTT,CASSAGQPQHF,NA,TRBV6-2/TRBV6-3,NA,TRBJ1-5
TGTGCCAGCAGCCGCATTGCGGCCCCATGGGAGCAGTACTTC,CASSRIAAPWEQYF,NA,TRBV6-5,NA,TRBJ2-7
TGTGCCAGCAGGGAAGGCTCCCTCGGACACTACGAGCAGTACTTC,CASREGSLGHYEQYF,NA,TRBV27,NA,TRBJ2-7
TGTGCCAGCAGTTATGGGAGGGTAGGGGTCGATGAGCAGTTCTTC,CASSYGRVGVDEQFF,NA,TRBV6-2/TRBV6-3,TRBD2,TRBJ2-1
TGTGCCAGCAGCTTGGCCGGACAAGGGGGCGATGGCTACACCTTC,CASSLAGQGGDGYTF,once,TRBV5-5,TRBD1,TRBJ1-2
TGTGCCAGTAGTATAAACCCAGGGGTTGTCGATGGCTACACCTTC,CASSINPGVVDGYTF,NA,TRBV19,NA,TRBJ1-2
TGCGCGAGCGGACCCACTAGTTACAATGAGCAGTTCTTC,CASGPTSYNEQFF,few,TRBV10-2,NA,TRBJ2-1
TGTGCCAGCAGTACAGGGGCCGTATATGGCTACACCTTC,CASSTGAVYGYTF,NA,TRBV12-3/TRBV12-4,TRBD1,TRBJ1-2
TGTGCCAGCAGCTGGGGACAGGGGGCGCAGATAGAGCAGTACTTC,CASSWGQGAQIEQYF,few,TRBV5-5,TRBD1,TRBJ2-7
TGTGCCAGCAGCCGGGACACCCGCAGGCAGCCCCAGCATTTT,CASSRDTRRQPQHF,once,TRBV7-2,NA,TRBJ1-5
TGTGCCAGCAGCCAAGATCTAGGGGGGGCTAGCAATCAGCCCCAGCATTTT,CASSQDLGGASNQPQHF,NA,TRBV3-1/TRBV3-2,NA,TRBJ1-5
TGTGCCAGCAGGCGAAACTCCGGGGGGGCGTACACCGGGGAGCTGTTTTTT,CASRRNSGGAYTGELFF,NA,TRBV27,TRBD2,TRBJ2-2
TGTGCTAGTGGACCCGGACAGTCAAGCAATCAGCCCCAGCATTTT,CASGPGQSSNQPQHF,few,TRBV12-5,NA,TRBJ1-5
TGTGCCAGCAGTCGCTCTAGCGCCATCTCCTACGAGCAGTACTTC,CASSRSSAISYEQYF,once,TRBV6-5,NA,TRBJ2-7
TGTGCCAGCAGTTACTCGACGGGAGTCGCCTACAATGAGCAGTTCTTC,CASSYSTGVAYNEQFF,NA,TRBV6-5,NA,TRBJ2-1
TGTGCCAGCAGTAACAGGGTGCGCAACACTGAAGCTTTCTTT,CASSNRVRNTEAFF,NA,TRBV6-5,NA,TRBJ1-1
TGTGCCAGCAGCCCCAGAGGTCGCGGGTCAGCTAACTATGGCTACACCTTC,CASSPRGRGSANYGYTF,NA,TRBV7-2,NA,TRBJ1-2
TGTGCCAGCAGCTCAAGAAACAGGGGGCTGTTTAGGAATCAGCCCCAGCATTTT,CASSSRNRGLFRNQPQHF,NA,TRBV28,TRBD1,TRBJ1-5
TGTGCCAGCTCACCAGGGCCACCAGGGGCCGTAAAACTGTTTTTT,CASSPGPPGAVKLFF,NA,TRBV18,NA,TRBJ1-4
TGTGCCAGCAGCCCCGGAGGGGTCGTCGGGAACACTGAAGCTTTCTTT,CASSPGGVVGNTEAFF,NA,TRBV5-4,NA,TRBJ1-1
TGTGCCAGCAGCGGTGGACTCGGCAATGAGCAGTTCTTC,CASSGGLGNEQFF,NA,TRBV5-4,NA,TRBJ2-1
TGTGCCAGCAGCTCGACCCAGGGTACAGAAGCTTTCTTT,CASSSTQGTEAFF,NA,TRBV7-2,NA,TRBJ1-1
TGTGCCAGCAGCTTAGCTAGGACTAGCGGGATTTCCTACAATGAGCAGTTCTTC,CASSLARTSGISYNEQFF,once,TRBV11-3,TRBD2,TRBJ2-1
TGTGCCTGGAGTAAGAGCTGGACTAGCGGGAGACCGTACAATGAGCAGTTCTTC,CAWSKSWTSGRPYNEQFF,NA,TRBV30,TRBD2,TRBJ2-1
TGTGCCACCAGCAGAGACCAGGGGTCCACTGAAGCTTTCTTT,CATSRDQGSTEAFF,once,TRBV15,NA,TRBJ1-1
TGCGCCAGCAGCCAAGATACTCTCTATGGCTACACCTTC,CASSQDTLYGYTF,NA,TRBV4-3,NA,TRBJ1-2
TGTGCCAGCAGCTTTACCCTGGGACAGAAAAATGAAAAACTGTTTTTT,CASSFTLGQKNEKLFF,NA,TRBV7-6,TRBD1,TRBJ1-4
TGCGCCAGCAGCCAGCATCTACTAGCCAAAAACATTCAGTACTTC,CASSQHLLAKNIQYF,NA,TRBV4-3,NA,TRBJ2-4
TGTGCCAGCAGTTTCGACAGTTATCAGCCCCAGCATTTT,CASSFDSYQPQHF,NA,TRBV12-3/TRBV12-4,NA,TRBJ1-5
TGTGCCAGCAGCTGGCCGACAGGGGAAATTAATGAAAAACTGTTTTTT,CASSWPTGEINEKLFF,NA,TRBV7-9,TRBD1,TRBJ1-4
TGTGCCAGCAGCTTGGTGGCCAGGGGGGAAACACCCCTCCACTTT,CASSLVARGETPLHF,NA,TRBV5-6,TRBD1,TRBJ1-6
TGCGCCAGCAGCTTGTATGGCGGGAGTCGCTACGAGCAGTACTTC,CASSLYGGSRYEQYF,NA,TRBV5-1,TRBD2,TRBJ2-7
TGCAGCGGGGGACAGGCGCAGAGTGATACGCAGTATTTT,CSGGQAQSDTQYF,NA,TRBV29-1,TRBD1,TRBJ2-3
TGCGCCAGCAGCTTGCACAGGGGTGGCTACGAGCAGTACTTC,CASSLHRGGYEQYF,few,TRBV5-1,TRBD1,TRBJ2-7
TGCGCCAGCAGCTTGGAGGGGCCGGCGAACACTGAAGCTTTCTTT,CASSLEGPANTEAFF,NA,TRBV5-1,NA,TRBJ1-1
TGTGCCATGACTCGGACAGGGCATGGCTACACCTTC,CAMTRTGHGYTF,NA,TRBV7-2,TRBD1,TRBJ1-2
TGTGCTAGTGGTTTGGGGGGCTACACTGAAGCTTTCTTT,CASGLGGYTEAFF,NA,TRBV12-5,NA,TRBJ1-1
TGTGCCAGCAGCCCATCAACAGGGGGCAATTCACCCCTCCACTTT,CASSPSTGGNSPLHF,NA,TRBV7-6,TRBD1,TRBJ1-6